These 31 T cell receptor beta chains share one sample of origin, sequenced in a study of CD8+ T cells in alopecia areata. Treatment reported: oral pan-JAK inhibitor, 5-10 mg twice daily. It was cDNA, reverse transcribed from extracted RNA, that served as the sequencing template. Repertoires were generated with immunoSEQ multiplex PCR, while TCRdb's copy carries only in-frame clones and drops some. The sample shows 150,000 to 200,000 clones, just under 65% of them seen only once. Sequenced here: CD4+ T cells sorted from blood, sampled around week 49, from a patient treated with tofacitinib. The source is a human donor with alopecia areata.

The chain has TRBV5-1 and TRBJ2-1; a possible D gene is TRBD1 (5 bases). The CDR3 sequence is 15 residues long. V was cut by 4 bases and J by 3 bases, with 14 bases left in between. Per germline, CDR1 SGHRS and CDR2 YFSETQ. The CDR3: CASSADRSFYNEQFF. In DNA form, the CDR3 reads TGCGCCAGCAGCGCCGACAGATCCTTCTACAATGAGCAGTTCTTC.

V and J are TRBV27 and TRBJ2-1; 7 bases line up with TRBD1. Trimming cost V 2 bases and J 7 bases; bases outside gene matches: 5. Germline CDR1 and CDR2: MNHEY and SMNVEV (reference sequence). This CDR3 comprises 14 residues. The CDR3 sequence: CASSLKGALNEQFF. The CDR3 nucleotides are TGTGCCAGCAGTTTAAAGGGGGCGCTGAATGAGCAGTTCTTC.

This CDR3 is CASIGPVVAEQYF. The CDR3 DNA follows: TGTGCCAGCATCGGACCGGTAGTCGCCGAGCAGTACTTC. The chain recombines TRBV25-1 with TRBJ2-7; D not certain. V was trimmed by 7 bases and J by 6 bases, leaving 16 bases between them. The CDR3 is 13 amino acids. Germline CDR1 reads MGHDK; CDR2 reads SYGVNS.

The chain recombines TRBV30 with TRBJ1-5; no clear D gene. V lost 5 bases, J lost 9 bases, and 11 bases lay in between. The CDR3 length is 11 residues. In germline, CDR1 is GTSNPN, CDR2 SVGIG (reference sequence). For the CDR3, the DNA is TGTGCCTGGGGAAATGGGTGGCCCCAGCATTTT. It codes for CAWGNGWPQHF.

This clone has only a few counts. The J gene is TRBJ1-1, the V gene TRBV19, with D possibly being TRBD1 (5 bases). V shed 5 bases and J shed 1 base, with 11 bases lying between them. The CDR3 consists of 14 residues. The V gene's germline CDR1 is LNHDA and CDR2 SQIVND (reference sequence). This chain's CDR3 is CASSLGTGNTEAFF. DNA of the CDR3: TGTGCCAGTAGTCTCGGGACCGGGAACACTGAAGCTTTCTTT. Filled out from reference TRBV19 and TRBJ1-1, the complete variable domain reads DGGITQSPKYLFRKEGQNVTLSCEQNLNHDAMYWYRQDPGQGLRLIYYSQIVNDFQKGDIAEGYSVSREKKESFPLTVTSAQKNPTAFYLCASSLGTGNTEAFFGQGTRLTVV.

This clone turned up a few times. The chain is built from TRBV30 and TRBJ2-3; 9 bases are shared with TRBD1. Germline-derived CDR1 and CDR2 are GTSNPN and SVGIG (reference sequence). With V trimmed by 2 bases and J by 6 bases, 6 bases remained unmatched. The CDR3 runs 14 residues. The CDR3 loop reads CAWSRDRVGDTQYF. The DNA of the CDR3 is TGTGCCTGGAGTCGGGACAGGGTAGGGGATACGCAGTATTTT.

The gene calls are TRBV11-3 and TRBJ2-1; 8 bases are shared with TRBD2. The CDR3 has 16 residues. Germline CDR1 is SGHNT and CDR2 is YENEEA. Trimming cost V 5 bases and J 3 bases; bases outside gene matches: 9. The CDR3 nucleotides read TGTGCCAGCAGCCTGCACGGGGGGGCTATCTACAATGAGCAGTTCTTC. Its protein is CASSLHGGAIYNEQFF.

V usage is TRBV4-3 and J usage is TRBJ1-5; 7 bases are shared with TRBD1. The V and J ends lost 0 bases and 7 bases, in that order; junction bases with no gene match: 21. Germline V gene lookup returns CDR1 LGHNA and CDR2 YSLEER. The CDR3 sequence is 20 residues long. This CDR3 is CASSQDPHSSVRGTLQPQHF. For the CDR3, the DNA is TGCGCCAGCAGCCAAGACCCCCATAGCTCCGTCAGGGGGACTCTCCAGCCCCAGCATTTT.

In this sample, this clone turned up a few times. The gene calls are TRBV6-5 and TRBJ1-4; possibly TRBD1 for D (6 bases). CDR1 and CDR2 from the germline V gene are MNHEY and SVGAGI. The CDR3 has 14 residues. Trimming removed 5 bases at V and 5 bases at J, with 12 bases between. CDR3: CASSERQGNEKLFF. DNA of the CDR3: TGTGCCAGCAGTGAACGGCAGGGGAATGAAAAACTGTTTTTT.

The rearrangement joins TRBV19 to TRBJ2-5, with 8 bases fitting TRBD1. V lost 4 bases to trimming and J lost 4 bases; unmatched junction nucleotides: 5. Germline CDR1 is LNHDA and CDR2 is SQIVND (reference sequence). The CDR3 is 14 residues long. The CDR3 DNA reads as TGTGCCAGTAGTACACGGACAGGGTCAGAGACCCAGTACTTC. It specifies CASSTRTGSETQYF.

J is TRBJ2-7 and V is TRBV15; D ambiguous. Trimming shortened V by 1 base and J by 3 bases, and 7 bases separated the two germline ends. Germline CDR1 reads LNHNV; CDR2 reads YYDKDF (reference sequence). The CDR3 has 13 amino acids. This CDR3 is CATSRASYYEQYF. In nucleotides, the CDR3 is TGTGCCACCAGCAGAGCCAGCTACTACGAGCAGTACTTC.

This clone was seen once. This sequence joins TRBV5-6 and TRBJ1-2; D gene unclear. The CDR3 has 15 residues. Germline CDR1 SGHDT, CDR2 YYEEEE. V gave up 3 bases and J gave up 4 bases, with 16 bases separating them. The DNA of the CDR3 is TGTGCCAGCAGCTCCATACCCGGCCAGCCCTATGGCTACACCTTC. This sequence encodes CASSSIPGQPYGYTF. Looking up the rest from reference TRBV5-6 and TRBJ1-2 gives the full variable domain: DAGVTQSPTHLIKTRGQQVTLRCSPKSGHDTVSWYQQALGQGPQFIFQYYEEEERQRGNFPDRFSGHQFPNYSSELNVNALLLGDSALYLCASSSIPGQPYGYTFGSGTRLTVV.

The chain is built from TRBV9 and TRBJ2-3; perhaps TRBD1 as D (6 bases). V gave up 1 base and J gave up 2 bases, with 14 bases separating them. CDR1 and CDR2 from the germline V gene are SGDLS and YYNGEE. The CDR3 has 16 amino acids. The CDR3 protein is CASSVSPGTITDTQYF. The CDR3 region has the DNA TGTGCCAGCAGCGTATCCCCGGGGACAATCACAGATACGCAGTATTTT.

V is TRBV29-1 and J is TRBJ1-1, with TRBD1 as a possible D gene (6 bases). Germline lookup yields CDR1 SQVTM and CDR2 ANQGSEA. The CDR3 runs to 13 residues. The germline V and J ends were trimmed by 7 bases and 1 base, with 13 bases remaining between them. The CDR3 loop is CSGKATGNTEAFF. CDR3 bases: TGCAGCGGAAAGGCGACAGGGAACACTGAAGCTTTCTTT.

This chain joins TRBV5-1 and TRBJ2-2, with no clear D. The CDR3 consists of 14 residues. Deletions cut 0 bases from V and 5 bases from J, with 8 bases between. CDR1 SGHRS and CDR2 YFSETQ come from the germline V gene. The CDR3 region is CASSLEGRTGELFF. CDR3 DNA: TGCGCCAGCAGCTTGGAAGGACGGACCGGGGAGCTGTTTTTT.

The chain recombines TRBV4-3 with TRBJ2-4; the match to TRBD2 covers 15 bases. The CDR3 totals 16 residues. Germline assignment: CDR1 LGHNA and CDR2 YSLEER. Trimming removed 4 bases from V and 6 bases from J; junction bases left unmatched: 4. CDR3 DNA: TGCGCCAGCAGCCCGGGACTAGCGGGGGGTGTAAACATTCAGTACTTC. This translates into CASSPGLAGGVNIQYF.

This sequence joins TRBV11-3 and TRBJ2-7; 9 bases line up with TRBD1. Germline CDR1 is SGHNT and CDR2 is YENEEA. J was trimmed by 7 bases and V by 3 bases; bases with no gene match: 7. CDR3 length: 14 residues. CDR3 sequence (DNA): TGTGCCAGCAGCTTCGGACAGGGGCTGGGTGAGCAGTACTTC. It is translated as CASSFGQGLGEQYF.

This clone was recorded at least ten times. Other nucleotide sequences from this sample produce the same CDR3. The chain couples TRBV2 to TRBJ1-6; TRBD1 matches 7 bases. CDR3 length: 13 amino acids. Germline CDR1 is SNHLY and CDR2 is FYNNEI. V shed 4 bases and J 7 bases; nucleotides not matched to a gene: 1. In DNA, the CDR3 is TGTGCCAGCAGTGGGGACAGCAATTCACCCCTCCACTTT. It is translated as CASSGDSNSPLHF.

The gene calls are TRBV30 and TRBJ2-1; TRBD2 aligns across 7 bases. The V and J ends lost 2 bases and 7 bases, in that order; junction bases with no gene match: 8. The germline V gene encodes CDR1 GTSNPN and CDR2 SVGIG (reference sequence). CDR3 length equals 14 residues. CDR3 bases: TGTGCCTGGAGTTTGGGGGGGACCATAAATGAGCAGTTCTTC. Translation gives CAWSLGGTINEQFF.

This clone has only a few counts. The chain links TRBV7-3 to TRBJ2-1; TRBD2 might be the D (7 bases). V was trimmed by 5 bases and J by 5 bases, leaving 13 bases between them. The CDR3 contains 14 residues. The germline CDR1 and CDR2 sequences are SGHTA and FQGTGA. CDR3 residues: CASSPGGKDNEQFF. The CDR3 DNA reads as TGTGCCAGCAGCCCGGGGGGCAAGGACAATGAGCAGTTCTTC.

This clone was found once. The chain couples TRBV6-5 to TRBJ1-2; D is uncertain. V lost 4 bases and J lost 4, with 10 bases in between. This CDR3 contains 13 residues. CDR1 MNHEY and CDR2 SVGAGI come from the germline V gene. CDR3 amino acids: CASSSSPLYGYTF. CDR3 nucleotides: TGTGCCAGCAGTTCCTCTCCTCTCTATGGCTACACCTTC.

The chain combines TRBV20-1 with TRBJ2-1; D remains ambiguous. Per the germline V gene, CDR1 is DFQATT and CDR2 is SNEGSKA (reference sequence). Trimming removed 3 bases at V and 12 bases at J, with 9 bases between. The CDR3 has 10 amino acids. CDR3: CSASTPRQFF. CDR3 DNA: TGCAGTGCTAGCACCCCCCGGCAGTTCTTC.

This clone was recorded only once. This chain connects TRBV5-6 to TRBJ2-2; tentatively, D is TRBD1 or TRBD2 (6 bases each). With 3 bases removed from V and 3 bases from J, the gap between germline ends came to 18 bases. Germline V gives CDR1 SGHDT, CDR2 YYEEEE. The CDR3 has 17 residues. The CDR3 here is CASSSIQGGHDTGELFF. In DNA, the CDR3 is TGTGCCAGCAGCTCCATACAGGGAGGTCACGACACCGGGGAGCTGTTTTTT. Variable domain in full (rest from reference TRBV5-6 and TRBJ2-2): DAGVTQSPTHLIKTRGQQVTLRCSPKSGHDTVSWYQQALGQGPQFIFQYYEEEERQRGNFPDRFSGHQFPNYSSELNVNALLLGDSALYLCASSSIQGGHDTGELFFGEGSRLTVL.

The chain is built from TRBV14 and TRBJ1-6; 11 bases are shared with TRBD1. Germline V CDR1 and CDR2: SGHDN, FVKESK. V lost 4 bases, J lost 11 bases, and 10 bases stayed unmatched. The CDR3 has 16 residues. The CDR3 protein is CASSRRDRGNLTPLHF. CDR3 nucleotide sequence: TGTGCCAGCAGCCGCCGGGACAGGGGGAATTTGACACCCCTCCACTTT.

The CDR3: CASGDRSSNQPQHF. CDR3 nucleotides: TGTGCCAGCGGCGACAGATCCAGCAATCAGCCCCAGCATTTT. The chain carries TRBV25-1 and TRBJ1-5; D might be TRBD1 (5 bases). With 8 bases removed from V and 1 base from J, the gap between germline ends came to 12 bases. Germline loops: CDR1 MGHDK, CDR2 SYGVNS. The CDR3 consists of 14 residues.

The chain is built from TRBV5-4 and TRBJ2-3; the match to TRBD1 covers 9 bases. The CDR3 length is 14 residues. V lost 4 bases, J lost 5 bases, and 5 bases stayed unmatched. Germline V CDR1 and CDR2: SGHNT, YYREEE (reference sequence). CDR3 in DNA: TGTGCCAGCAGCCTCGGACAGGGGCTAGATACGCAGTATTTT. Its protein is CASSLGQGLDTQYF.

V and J are TRBV29-1 and TRBJ2-6; D not certain. V was cut by 6 bases and J by 4 bases, with 13 bases left in between. The CDR3 is 14 residues long. Germline CDR1 is SQVTM and CDR2 is ANQGSEA. CDR3 loop: CSVPGSWGANVLTF. The DNA of the CDR3 is TGCAGCGTCCCCGGATCTTGGGGGGCCAACGTCCTGACTTTC.

This clone showed up just a few times. The rearrangement uses TRBV28 and TRBJ1-4, with D possibly matching TRBD1 (6 bases). The CDR3 sequence is 12 residues long. Germline V gene sequence: CDR1 MDHEN, CDR2 SYDVKM. V dropped 5 bases and J dropped 12 bases, with 13 bases sitting between them. The CDR3 bases are TGTGCCAGCAGTCCTACGACAGGCCAACTGTTTTTT. Its translation is CASSPTTGQLFF.

V usage is TRBV6-5 and J usage is TRBJ1-5; 8 positions agree with TRBD1. Per germline, CDR1 MNHEY and CDR2 SVGAGI. This CDR3 has 15 residues. V was pared by 8 bases and J by 1 base, with 7 bases of the junction left unmatched. This CDR3 reads CASRKTGASNQPQHF. Here the CDR3 DNA reads TGTGCCAGCCGGAAGACAGGGGCGAGCAATCAGCCCCAGCATTTT.

This chain joins TRBV30 and TRBJ2-1; maybe TRBD2 (6 bases). Germline loops: CDR1 GTSNPN, CDR2 SVGIG (reference sequence). The CDR3 has 16 amino acids. V was shortened by 5 bases and J by 12 bases, with 29 bases between the two germline ends. This CDR3 is CAWGRPGGASVQWQFF. The CDR3 DNA is TGTGCCTGGGGACGCCCGGGCGGGGCTAGTGTACAATGGCAGTTCTTC.

This clone has just one count. This chain joins TRBV7-6 and TRBJ1-6; tentative D call: TRBD1 (6 bases). The germline CDR1 and CDR2 sequences are SGHVS and FNYEAQ. The V end lost 3 bases, the J end lost 7 bases, and 13 bases lay between the germline ends. The CDR3 is 15 amino acids. The DNA of the CDR3 is TGTGCCAGCAGCTTGTCAACAGGGAACAATTCACCCCTCCACTTT. Protein sequence: CASSLSTGNNSPLHF.